This T cell receptor (beta chain) was captured by sequencing in a study of CXCR3-negative and CXCR3-positive naive CD8 T cells. Points from the study as a whole: High diversity, comparable across both naive subsets, contrasted with much lower diversity in memory CD8+ cells. CXCR3-positive naive cells carried more hydrophobic TRB CDR3s than CXCR3-negative naive cells did. Memory cells differed in TRBV-TRBJ usage, but naive CXCR3-negative and CXCR3-positive cells had similar usage.

A word on this clonotype: Its antigen is currently unknown.

Germline CDR1 and CDR2: SGHTA and FQGTGA. The CDR3 covers 14 residues. Naive CD8+ T cells showed a CD45RO-CCR7+CD27+CD95- phenotype. Preparation of TRB cDNA libraries relied on 5' RACE carrying UMI labels. TCRdb re-called the 5' RACE reads; every CDR3 protein appears as one record, without DNA. The sample has roughly 89,000 distinct CDR3 sequences; the top ten hold roughly 1.1%. The V and J genes are TRBV7-3 and TRBJ1-2. The material sequenced was naive CXCR3- CD8+ T cells from blood. Documented subset: CD45RO-CCR7+CD27+CD95- naive CD8+ T cells lacking CXCR3 (TNR3-). This sequence was found in a human donor in good health. Some clones in this sample may be carry-over from other donors' samples. CDR3: CASSSLGANYGYTF.